What follows are 2 T cell receptor beta chains derived from one specimen sequenced in a study of Tregs in tolerant kidney transplant recipients. Repertoires were generated with immunoSEQ multiplex PCR, while TCRdb's copy carries only in-frame clones and drops some. The sample records roughly 80,000 clones, roughly nine tenths being singletons. Mixed chimerism was transient after nonmyeloablative marrow transplants from related graft donors. Sequenced material: CD4+ T cells from blood (PBMCs), taken 24 months after the transplant. These receptors were collected from a human patient who received a combined kidney and bone marrow transplant. Some of these T cells may belong to the graft donor.

As DNA, the CDR3 is TGTGCCAGCTCACCGCGGGGACTAGCGGGAGCGGCCGGGGAGCTGTTTTTT. Its translation: CASSPRGLAGAAGELFF. The rearrangement joins TRBV18 to TRBJ2-2; 14 bases match TRBD2. V lost 3 bases and J lost 6; bases outside the gene matches: 6. The CDR3 consists of 17 residues. The germline gives CDR1 KGHSH, CDR2 LQKENI.

The chain uses TRBV28 and TRBJ2-7; 11 bases align to TRBD2. Germline-derived CDR1 and CDR2 are MDHEN and SYDVKM. The V and J ends lost 6 bases and 5 bases, in that order; junction bases with no gene match: 3. The CDR3 spans 13 residues. The CDR3 nucleotides are TGTGCCAGCAGGACTAGCGGGATACACGAGCAGTACTTC. Amino acid sequence: CASRTSGIHEQYF.